The source of this TCR beta chain is a study of Ad26.COV2.S vaccination and SARS-CoV-2 variants. Across the whole study: In the study, Ad26.COV2.S was injected intramuscularly once, or twice 56 days apart.

General study findings and limits: Relative to placebo recipients, vaccine recipients exhibited elevated spike-specific TCR breadth.

Clones were read by immunoSEQ multiplex PCR, and TCRdb kept only the in-frame ones, dropping some. The data show roughly 300,000 clones, around 89% seen once. As for treatment: some 20 received Ad26.COV2.S at low or high dose, single or two shots; 5 received placebo; per-sample allocation not given. Day 63 following the first vaccine or placebo injection was when the samples were taken. An adult aged 18-55 years in Boston served as the donor. With regard to this clone: Its specificity is unknown.

Sequencing used peripheral blood, obtained in a trial of Ad26.COV2.S vaccine versus placebo. This TCR came from a person between 18 and 59 years old who received the Ad26.COV2.S COVID-19 vaccine or a placebo.

DNA for the CDR3: TGTGCCAGCAGCTTAATCCGCACTGAAGCTTTCTTT. Protein: CASSLIRTEAFF. The rearrangement uses TRBV7-9 and TRBJ1-1; D remains ambiguous. CDR3 length: 12 amino acids. V was cut by 2 bases and J by 4 bases, with 5 bases left in between. CDR1 SEHNR and CDR2 FQNEAQ come from the germline V gene (reference sequence). The full variable domain, in which reference TRBV7-9 and TRBJ1-1 provide the parts outside the CDR3, is DTGVSQNPRHKITKRGQNVTFRCDPISEHNRLYWYRQTLGQGPEFLTYFQNEAQLEKSRLLSDRFSAERPKGSFSTLEIQRTEQGDSAMYLCASSLIRTEAFFGQGTRLTVV.